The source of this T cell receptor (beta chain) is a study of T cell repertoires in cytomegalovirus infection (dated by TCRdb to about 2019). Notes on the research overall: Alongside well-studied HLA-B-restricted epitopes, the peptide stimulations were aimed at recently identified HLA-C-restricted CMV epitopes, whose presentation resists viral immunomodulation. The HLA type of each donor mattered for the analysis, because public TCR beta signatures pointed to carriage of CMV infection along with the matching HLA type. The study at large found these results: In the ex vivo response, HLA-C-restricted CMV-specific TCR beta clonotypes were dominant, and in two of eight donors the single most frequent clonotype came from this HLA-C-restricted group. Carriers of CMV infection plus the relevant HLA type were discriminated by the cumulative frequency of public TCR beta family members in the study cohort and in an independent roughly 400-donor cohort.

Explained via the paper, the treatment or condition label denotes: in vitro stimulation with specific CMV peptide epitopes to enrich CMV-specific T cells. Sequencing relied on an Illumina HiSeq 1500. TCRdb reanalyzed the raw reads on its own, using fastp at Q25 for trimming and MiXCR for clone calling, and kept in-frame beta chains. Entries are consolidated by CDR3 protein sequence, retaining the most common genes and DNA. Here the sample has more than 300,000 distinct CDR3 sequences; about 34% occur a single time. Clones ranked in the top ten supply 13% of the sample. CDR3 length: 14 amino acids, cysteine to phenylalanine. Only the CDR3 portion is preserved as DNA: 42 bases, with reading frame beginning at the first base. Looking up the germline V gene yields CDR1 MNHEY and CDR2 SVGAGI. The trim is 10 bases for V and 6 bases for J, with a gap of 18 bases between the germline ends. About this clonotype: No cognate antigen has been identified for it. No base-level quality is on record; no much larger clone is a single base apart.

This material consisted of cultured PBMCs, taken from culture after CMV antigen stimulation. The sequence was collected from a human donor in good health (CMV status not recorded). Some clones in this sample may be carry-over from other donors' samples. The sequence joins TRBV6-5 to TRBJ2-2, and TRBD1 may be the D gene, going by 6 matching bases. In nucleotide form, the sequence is TGTGCCACTTCCGGGACAACCTTCGCCGGGGAGCTGTTTTTT. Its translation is CATSGTTFAGELFF.